This T cell receptor (beta chain) was observed in a study of shared clonotypes between healthy human individuals. This CDR3 contains 15 residues. CDR1 is MDHEN, CDR2 SYDVKM, per germline. V trimming: 3 bases; J trimming: 3 bases; junction bases outside the gene matches: 3. In the naive CD8 group, cells lacked CD45RO and were positively selected for CCR7, so terminally differentiated effector memory CD45RA+ cells were left out. The assay was immunoSEQ multiplex PCR, and TCRdb's table has in-frame clones only and misses some. The data show about 2.1 million clones, around 95% seen once. The gene calls are TRBV28 and TRBJ2-1; 9 nucleotides agree with TRBD2. The TCR comes from a man between 18 and 29 years old in good health. Some clones in this sample may be carry-over from other donors' samples. Sequencing input: naive CD8+ T cells from PBMCs. The CDR3 spells CASSFRTSVYNEQFF. In DNA, the CDR3 is TGTGCCAGCAGTTTTAGGACTAGCGTCTACAATGAGCAGTTCTTC. Drawing the rest from reference TRBV28 and TRBJ2-1, the complete variable domain is DVKVTQSSRYLVKRTGEKVFLECVQDMDHENMFWYRQDPGLGLRLIYFSYDVKMKEKGDIPEGYSVSREKKERFSLILESASTNQTSMYLCASSFRTSVYNEQFFGPGTRLTVL.